A single sample gave rise to the 25 T cell receptor beta chains below, sequenced in a study of T cells in Graves' hyperthyroidism and ophthalmopathy. Authors of the study amplified TCR beta CDR3 regions from RNA transcripts. The TCR CDR3 was amplified in a first-round RT-PCR using the HTBI primer set. TCRdb called the multiplex PCR reads again in MiXCR, with one record for every CDR3 protein. The data contain some 510,000 distinct CDR3 sequences, about a fifth of them singletons. Sample: blood. The receptor set was obtained from a man aged 18 to 29 with Graves' hyperthyroidism.

Points on this clonotype: Germline is not matched at one junction end, which may reflect a read error. The V call is TRBV11-1, the J call TRBJ2-2; 8 bases fit TRBD1. Per the germline V gene, CDR1 is SGHAT and CDR2 is FQDESV (reference sequence). This CDR3 has 16 amino acids. In nucleotides, the CDR3 is TGTGCCAGCAGGCCTGGACAGGGCGCGAACTCCGGGGAGCTGTTTTTT. Residues: CASRPGQGANSGELFF.

The chain couples TRBV12-3 or TRBV12-4 to TRBJ1-5, with a weak D call TRBD1 (6 bases). CDR3 size: 15 residues. Trimming left V 4 bases short and J 1 base short, with 11 bases between. This CDR3 is CASSSGVLSNQPQHF. The CDR3 bases are TGTGCCAGCAGTTCAGGGGTCCTAAGCAATCAGCCCCAGCATTTT.

The V and J genes are TRBV30 and TRBJ1-2; 8 positions match TRBD1. Germline V gene lookup returns CDR1 GTSNPN and CDR2 SVGIG (reference sequence). The CDR3 consists of 13 residues. The V and J ends lost 1 base and 4 bases, in that order; junction bases with no gene match: 2. CDR3 in amino acids: CAWSGQGFYGYTF. The CDR3 coding sequence is TGTGCCTGGAGTGGACAGGGGTTCTATGGCTACACCTTC. The whole variable domain, remainder taken from reference TRBV30 and TRBJ1-2, is SQTIHQWPATLVQPVGSPLSLECTVEGTSNPNLYWYRQAAGRGLQLLFYSVGIGQISSEVPQNLSASRPQDRQFILSSKKLLLSDSGFYLCAWSGQGFYGYTFGSGTRLTVV.

Ten or more counts support this clonotype. V is TRBV13 and J is TRBJ2-7; D unclear. The V and J ends lost 4 bases and 3 bases respectively, with 13 bases between them. Germline assignment: CDR1 PRHDT and CDR2 FYEKMQ (reference sequence). CDR3 length: 14 amino acids. CDR3 loop: CASSSRTFYYEQYF. CDR3 DNA sequence: TGTGCCAGCAGCTCTCGGACCTTCTACTACGAGCAGTACTTC.

This rearrangement joins TRBV30 to TRBJ1-2; the D is unclear. The CDR3 sequence is 13 residues long. Germline values: CDR1 GTSNPN, CDR2 SVGIG (reference sequence). The V end was cut by 0 bases, the J end by 7 bases, with 12 bases between. CDR3: CAWSVGPPGGYTF. Written as DNA, the CDR3 is TGTGCCTGGAGTGTCGGACCACCGGGTGGCTACACCTTC. Full variable domain (outside the CDR3, taken from reference TRBV30 and TRBJ1-2): SQTIHQWPATLVQPVGSPLSLECTVEGTSNPNLYWYRQAAGRGLQLLFYSVGIGQISSEVPQNLSASRPQDRQFILSSKKLLLSDSGFYLCAWSVGPPGGYTFGSGTRLTVV.

This clonotype was counted at least ten times. This chain connects TRBV11-3 to TRBJ2-5; TRBD1 might be the D (6 bases). Germline V gives CDR1 SGHNT, CDR2 YENEEA. This CDR3 spans 15 amino acids. V gave up 6 bases and J gave up 3 bases, with 17 bases separating them. The CDR3 loop reads CASRPTGQSKETQYF. CDR3 bases: TGTGCCAGCAGGCCAACGGGACAATCAAAAGAGACCCAGTACTTC.

This clonotype came up a few times. V usage is TRBV10-3 and J usage is TRBJ2-2, with TRBD1 matching over 11 bases. Germline V CDR1 and CDR2: ENHRY, SYGVKD. This CDR3 is built from 15 residues. J was trimmed by 2 bases and V by 6 bases; bases with no gene match: 2. DNA of the CDR3: TGTGCCATCAGGGGACAGGGGGGTAACACCGGGGAGCTGTTTTTT. Encoded protein: CAIRGQGGNTGELFF.

The V call is TRBV6-1, the J call TRBJ2-5; tentatively, D is TRBD2 (5 bases). The CDR3 totals 16 residues. Germline loops: CDR1 MNHNS, CDR2 SASEGT. V gave up 6 bases and J gave up 2 bases, with 19 bases separating them. CDR3 region: CASRERVTAWQETQYF. The CDR3 DNA is TGTGCCAGCAGGGAGAGGGTGACGGCGTGGCAAGAGACCCAGTACTTC.

The rearrangement uses TRBV6-1 and TRBJ2-3; D is ambiguous. The CDR3 loop spans 15 amino acids. Germline V gene data show CDR1 as MNHNS and CDR2 as SASEGT. Deletions cut 6 bases from V and 1 base from J, with 14 bases between. The CDR3 sequence: CASREQYWGTDTQYF. CDR3 DNA: TGTGCCAGCAGGGAACAGTACTGGGGCACAGATACGCAGTATTTT.

This clonotype was detected many times. The rearrangement uses TRBV20-1 and TRBJ2-4, with D unclear. This CDR3 contains 10 residues. The germline V and J ends were trimmed by 6 bases and 7 bases, with 7 bases remaining between them. From germline, CDR1 is DFQATT and CDR2 SNEGSKA (reference sequence). The DNA of the CDR3 is TGCAGTGCGGTGGGGAACATTCAGTACTTC. Amino acid sequence: CSAVGNIQYF.

The sample holds many counts of this clonotype. The chain couples TRBV11-2 to TRBJ2-2, with 12 bases that match TRBD1. CDR1 is SGHAT, CDR2 FQNNGV, per germline. J gave up 9 bases and V 4 bases, and 3 bases lay outside the gene matches. The CDR3 covers 14 residues. As DNA, the CDR3 is TGTGCCAGCAGCTGGGGACAGGGGGCCAGGGAGCTGTTTTTT. Translation: CASSWGQGARELFF.

This clonotype was seen repeatedly, ten times or more. The CDR3 loop reads CASSSTGTKETQYF. DNA of the CDR3: TGTGCCAGTAGTTCCACCGGGACGAAAGAGACCCAGTACTTC. This chain uses TRBV19 with TRBJ2-5; either TRBD1 or TRBD2 may supply D (5 bases each). Germline-derived CDR1 and CDR2 are LNHDA and SQIVND (reference sequence). Trimming stripped 5 bases from V and 3 bases from J, with 13 bases between. This CDR3 region has 14 residues.

This sequence joins TRBV5-6 and TRBJ1-2; D not resolved. V lost 2 bases and J 1 base, leaving 9 bases between the germline ends. The CDR3 runs to 14 residues. Germline-derived CDR1 and CDR2 are SGHDT and YYEEEE. The CDR3 loop is CASSFEQRNYGYTF. In DNA form, the CDR3 reads TGTGCCAGCAGCTTCGAACAGCGTAACTATGGCTACACCTTC.

The chain carries TRBV30 and TRBJ1-6; D remains ambiguous. Germline V gene data show CDR1 as GTSNPN and CDR2 as SVGIG (reference sequence). The CDR3 runs to 17 residues. Trimming removed 5 bases at V and 0 bases at J, with 17 bases between. As DNA, the CDR3 is TGTGCCTGGGATAGAGGGTCGCATTCCTCCTATAATTCACCCCTCCACTTT. This encodes CAWDRGSHSSYNSPLHF.

V usage is TRBV6-2 or TRBV6-3 and J usage is TRBJ2-7; tentative D call: TRBD2 (5 bases). Trimming cost V 2 bases and J 8 bases, with 13 bases left between them. The CDR3 sequence is 13 residues long. Germline V gives CDR1 MNHEY, CDR2 SVGEGT. Written as DNA, the CDR3 is TGTGCCAGCAGTTACCTTGGACTTCCCAAGCAGTACTTC. It yields the protein CASSYLGLPKQYF.

DNA of the CDR3: TGTGCCAGTCGGGGGGCCCATAGCAATCAGCCCCAGCATTTT. This codes for CASRGAHSNQPQHF. The rearrangement uses TRBV6-1 and TRBJ1-5, with a weak D call TRBD1 (6 bases). The CDR3 spans 14 residues. CDR1 and CDR2 (germline): MNHNS, SASEGT. V was clipped by 9 bases and J by 0 bases, with 12 bases between them.

This clonotype has at least ten counts. The genes are TRBV6-1 and TRBJ1-1, with D possibly matching TRBD1 (5 bases). The V gene's germline CDR1 is MNHNS and CDR2 SASEGT. V was clipped by 5 bases and J by 6 bases, with 16 bases between them. The length of the CDR3 is 14 residues. The CDR3 DNA sequence: TGTGCCAGCAGTCCGAGGGACCTCCAACCTGAAGCTTTCTTT. Its translation: CASSPRDLQPEAFF.

This clonotype was seen repeatedly, ten times or more. This chain uses TRBV7-9 with TRBJ2-7; D is perhaps TRBD1 or TRBD2 (5 bases each). This CDR3 has 15 residues. The germline V gene has CDR1 SEHNR and CDR2 FQNEAQ (reference sequence). The germline V and J ends were trimmed by 4 bases and 2 bases, with 15 bases remaining between them. CDR3 bases: TGTGCCAGCAGCTCCACCGGGACCGAGGCCTACGAGCAGTACTTC. Protein product: CASSSTGTEAYEQYF.

This clonotype was counted ten times or more. The chain uses TRBV13 and TRBJ2-6; D gene ambiguous. Between the trimmed V and J ends, which lost 5 bases and 0 bases, there was a span of 11 bases. The germline CDR1 and CDR2 sequences are PRHDT and FYEKMQ (reference sequence). The CDR3 loop spans 16 amino acids. In DNA, the CDR3 is TGTGCCAGCAGCACCCCTCTGAGCTCTGGGGCCAACGTCCTGACTTTC. Residues: CASSTPLSSGANVLTF.

This clonotype was counted at least ten times. J is TRBJ2-7 and V is TRBV27, with a tentative D call TRBD1 (5 bases). The V gene lost 4 bases and the J gene lost 5 bases, with 12 bases spanning the gap. The CDR3 consists of 13 residues. Germline lookup yields CDR1 MNHEY and CDR2 SMNVEV (reference sequence). CDR3: CASSYQGPHEQYF. The DNA for the CDR3 is TGTGCCAGCAGTTACCAGGGCCCCCACGAGCAGTACTTC.

The chain uses TRBV9 and TRBJ2-7; D uncertain. V was trimmed by 0 bases and J by 7 bases, leaving 11 bases between them. The CDR3 length is 13 residues. The V gene's germline CDR1 is SGDLS and CDR2 YYNGEE. CDR3 loop: CASSVDGKVEQYF. Written as DNA, the CDR3 is TGTGCCAGCAGCGTAGATGGAAAGGTGGAGCAGTACTTC.

This clonotype was counted many times. The V and J genes are TRBV19 and TRBJ1-5; TRBD1 matches at 9 bases. The CDR3 consists of 13 residues. After removal of 7 bases from V and 5 bases from J, the junction contained 3 bases not matched to a gene. Germline V gene data show CDR1 as LNHDA and CDR2 as SQIVND (reference sequence). The chain's CDR3 is CASKDRGYQPQHF. The DNA of the CDR3 is TGTGCCAGTAAGGACAGGGGTTATCAGCCCCAGCATTTT.

The chain combines TRBV6-4 with TRBJ1-2, with 7 bases identical to TRBD1. The germline gives CDR1 MRHNA, CDR2 SNTAGT. The CDR3 runs 15 residues. The trim removed 6 bases at V and 3 bases at J, leaving 10 bases unmatched. CDR3 coding DNA: TGTGCCAGCAGACTCCCCCTGACAGGGCACTATGGCTACACCTTC. It translates to CASRLPLTGHYGYTF.

This clonotype was observed many times. The V and J genes are TRBV7-9 and TRBJ2-5, with 7 bases that match TRBD1. CDR1 SEHNR and CDR2 FQNEAQ come from the germline V gene (reference sequence). This CDR3 region has 13 residues. V shed 5 bases and J 4 bases; nucleotides not matched to a gene: 4. Written as DNA, the CDR3 is TGTGCCAGCAGCCGGTGGGACAGAGAGACCCAGTACTTC. Protein sequence: CASSRWDRETQYF.

This clonotype was seen more than once but under ten times. One end of the junction fails to match germline, which may point to a read error. This chain connects TRBV5-1 to TRBJ1-1; perhaps TRBD1 as D (6 bases). In germline, CDR1 is SGHRS, CDR2 YFSETQ. CDR3 length equals 15 residues. The CDR3 coding sequence is TGCGCCAGCAGCGGAACAGGGAAACCGAACACTGAAACTTTCTTT. Its translation: CASSGTGKPNTETFF.